This T cell receptor beta chain appears in the sequencing data of a study of blood T cell repertoires in COVID-19. Self-reported history from a screening survey and questionnaire set each donor's cohort. Original processing methods: Amplification from reference gene primers served as the basis for estimated nucleated cell counts. The data were produced by immunoSEQ multiplex PCR, yet TCRdb's version contains in-frame clones alone and is incomplete. V and J calls and clone size come straight from that table; D and trimming were deduced from the DNA. This sample yields about 300,000 clones, of which over 75% are seen a single time; approximately 4.1% belongs to the top ten. This sequence was found in a man between 25 and 39 years old who had recovered from COVID-19. Source material: PBMCs or T cells enriched from blood (not recorded which).

The CDR3 DNA reads as TGTGCCAGCAGCAAAGAGGTGGGGACAGTCTATGGCTACACCTTC. This encodes CASSKEVGTVYGYTF. The chain links TRBV21-1 to TRBJ1-2; TRBD1 reflects the table's D call only, with no check against the DNA. TRBV21-1 is listed as a pseudogene. The CDR3 runs to 15 residues.